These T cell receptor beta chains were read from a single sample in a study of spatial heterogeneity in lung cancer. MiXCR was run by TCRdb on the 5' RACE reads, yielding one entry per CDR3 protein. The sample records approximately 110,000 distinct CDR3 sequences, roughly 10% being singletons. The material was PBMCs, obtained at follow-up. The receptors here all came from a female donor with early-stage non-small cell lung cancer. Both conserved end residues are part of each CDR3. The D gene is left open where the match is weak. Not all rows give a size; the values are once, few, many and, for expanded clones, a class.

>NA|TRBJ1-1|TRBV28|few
TGTGCCAGCAGTGCAGGACTAACCGAAGCTTTCTTT
CASSAGLTEAFF
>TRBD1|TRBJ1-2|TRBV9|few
TGTGCCAGCAGCGGGACAGGGCACTATGGCTACACCTTC
CASSGTGHYGYTF
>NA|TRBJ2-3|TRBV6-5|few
TGTGCCAGCAGTTATCTAGCGAAAAAAGATACGCAGTATTTT
CASSYLAKKDTQYF
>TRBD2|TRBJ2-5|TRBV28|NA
TGTGCCAGCAGTCCACACGGACTAGCGGTGGGAGGAGTGACCCAGTACTTC
CASSPHGLAVGGVTQYF
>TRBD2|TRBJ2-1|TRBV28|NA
TGTGCCAGCAATCCGGGACTAGCTCGGGCGCGCGGCTCCTACAATGAGCAGTTCTTC
CASNPGLARARGSYNEQFF
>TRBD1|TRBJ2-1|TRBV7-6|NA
TGTGCCAGCAGCTCGACATGGGACAGACTTAATGAGCAGTTCTTC
CASSSTWDRLNEQFF
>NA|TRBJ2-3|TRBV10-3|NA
TGTGCCACTCGGGGACTGGGCACAGATACGCAGTATTTT
CATRGLGTDTQYF
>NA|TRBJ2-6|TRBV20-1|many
TGCAGTGCTTTGAGCTCTGGGGCCAACGTCCTGACTTTC
CSALSSGANVLTF
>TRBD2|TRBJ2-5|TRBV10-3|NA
TGTGCCATCAGTGGCCTAGCGGGAGACGGAGAGACCCAGTACTTC
CAISGLAGDGETQYF
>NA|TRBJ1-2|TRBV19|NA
TGTGCCAGTAGTATAGATATAACGGATCGGAGTGAGGATGGCTACACCTTC
CASSIDITDRSEDGYTF
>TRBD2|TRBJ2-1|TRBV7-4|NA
TGTGCCAGCAGCGGACTAGCGGGATTACTTAATGAGCAGTTCTTC
CASSGLAGLLNEQFF
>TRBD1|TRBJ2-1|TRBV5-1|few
TGCGCCAGCAGCGGAAGGGCCGGACAGGGAGGCGAGCAGTTCTTC
CASSGRAGQGGEQFF
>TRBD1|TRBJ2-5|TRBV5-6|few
TGTGCCAGCAGCCCGGACAGGGGAATACAGGAGACCCAGTACTTC
CASSPDRGIQETQYF
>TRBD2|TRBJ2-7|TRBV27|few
TGTGCCAGCAGTTTGGGACTAGCGGGACTAACCTACGAGCAGTACTTC
CASSLGLAGLTYEQYF
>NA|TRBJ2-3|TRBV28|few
TGTGCCAGCAGTTCTTTTGACAAAAGCACAGATACGCAGTATTTT
CASSSFDKSTDTQYF
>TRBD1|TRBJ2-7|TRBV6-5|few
TGTGCCAGCAGTTACCAGGACAGGGGAAAGCAGTACTTC
CASSYQDRGKQYF
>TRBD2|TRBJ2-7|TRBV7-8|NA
TGTGCCAGCACCCCGGAGCGGGAGGGCCACGAGCAGTACTTC
CASTPEREGHEQYF
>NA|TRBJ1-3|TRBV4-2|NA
TGTGCCAGCAGCCAAGCAGTGACGGTAGGCTCTGGAAACACCATATATTTT
CASSQAVTVGSGNTIYF
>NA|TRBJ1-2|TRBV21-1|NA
TGTGCCAGCAGCAAAGCTGGGCCTTTTAACTATGGCTACACCTTC
CASSKAGPFNYGYTF
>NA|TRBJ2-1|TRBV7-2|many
TGTGCCAGCAGCTTAGCTGCGAATGAGCAGTTCTTC
CASSLAANEQFF
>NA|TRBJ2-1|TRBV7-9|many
TGTGCCAGCAGCTTAGGAGATAGGGGAGGCAATGAGCAGTTCTTC
CASSLGDRGGNEQFF
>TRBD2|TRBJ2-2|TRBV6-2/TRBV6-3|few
TGTGCCAGCAGTTACTACGGCGGGAGTGAAACCGGGGAGCTGTTTTTT
CASSYYGGSETGELFF
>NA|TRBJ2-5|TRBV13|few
TGTGCCAGCAGCTTTCGAAGACAACAAGAGACCCAGTACTTC
CASSFRRQQETQYF
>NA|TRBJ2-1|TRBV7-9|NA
TGTGCCAGCAGCTTAGGCAAATCGAACTTGAATGAGCAGTTCTTC
CASSLGKSNLNEQFF
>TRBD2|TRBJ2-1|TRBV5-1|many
TGCGCCAGCACCGACCCCAGGGGACTAGCGGGAGACAATGAGCAGTTCTTC
CASTDPRGLAGDNEQFF
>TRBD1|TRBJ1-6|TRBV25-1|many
TGTGCCAGCAGCGTCTCCGGGACAGCGATCCTCCACTTT
CASSVSGTAILHF
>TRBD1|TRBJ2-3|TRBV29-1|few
TGCAGCGTTGAAGGAACCGGGACAGGGTGGACAGATACGCAGTATTTT
CSVEGTGTGWTDTQYF